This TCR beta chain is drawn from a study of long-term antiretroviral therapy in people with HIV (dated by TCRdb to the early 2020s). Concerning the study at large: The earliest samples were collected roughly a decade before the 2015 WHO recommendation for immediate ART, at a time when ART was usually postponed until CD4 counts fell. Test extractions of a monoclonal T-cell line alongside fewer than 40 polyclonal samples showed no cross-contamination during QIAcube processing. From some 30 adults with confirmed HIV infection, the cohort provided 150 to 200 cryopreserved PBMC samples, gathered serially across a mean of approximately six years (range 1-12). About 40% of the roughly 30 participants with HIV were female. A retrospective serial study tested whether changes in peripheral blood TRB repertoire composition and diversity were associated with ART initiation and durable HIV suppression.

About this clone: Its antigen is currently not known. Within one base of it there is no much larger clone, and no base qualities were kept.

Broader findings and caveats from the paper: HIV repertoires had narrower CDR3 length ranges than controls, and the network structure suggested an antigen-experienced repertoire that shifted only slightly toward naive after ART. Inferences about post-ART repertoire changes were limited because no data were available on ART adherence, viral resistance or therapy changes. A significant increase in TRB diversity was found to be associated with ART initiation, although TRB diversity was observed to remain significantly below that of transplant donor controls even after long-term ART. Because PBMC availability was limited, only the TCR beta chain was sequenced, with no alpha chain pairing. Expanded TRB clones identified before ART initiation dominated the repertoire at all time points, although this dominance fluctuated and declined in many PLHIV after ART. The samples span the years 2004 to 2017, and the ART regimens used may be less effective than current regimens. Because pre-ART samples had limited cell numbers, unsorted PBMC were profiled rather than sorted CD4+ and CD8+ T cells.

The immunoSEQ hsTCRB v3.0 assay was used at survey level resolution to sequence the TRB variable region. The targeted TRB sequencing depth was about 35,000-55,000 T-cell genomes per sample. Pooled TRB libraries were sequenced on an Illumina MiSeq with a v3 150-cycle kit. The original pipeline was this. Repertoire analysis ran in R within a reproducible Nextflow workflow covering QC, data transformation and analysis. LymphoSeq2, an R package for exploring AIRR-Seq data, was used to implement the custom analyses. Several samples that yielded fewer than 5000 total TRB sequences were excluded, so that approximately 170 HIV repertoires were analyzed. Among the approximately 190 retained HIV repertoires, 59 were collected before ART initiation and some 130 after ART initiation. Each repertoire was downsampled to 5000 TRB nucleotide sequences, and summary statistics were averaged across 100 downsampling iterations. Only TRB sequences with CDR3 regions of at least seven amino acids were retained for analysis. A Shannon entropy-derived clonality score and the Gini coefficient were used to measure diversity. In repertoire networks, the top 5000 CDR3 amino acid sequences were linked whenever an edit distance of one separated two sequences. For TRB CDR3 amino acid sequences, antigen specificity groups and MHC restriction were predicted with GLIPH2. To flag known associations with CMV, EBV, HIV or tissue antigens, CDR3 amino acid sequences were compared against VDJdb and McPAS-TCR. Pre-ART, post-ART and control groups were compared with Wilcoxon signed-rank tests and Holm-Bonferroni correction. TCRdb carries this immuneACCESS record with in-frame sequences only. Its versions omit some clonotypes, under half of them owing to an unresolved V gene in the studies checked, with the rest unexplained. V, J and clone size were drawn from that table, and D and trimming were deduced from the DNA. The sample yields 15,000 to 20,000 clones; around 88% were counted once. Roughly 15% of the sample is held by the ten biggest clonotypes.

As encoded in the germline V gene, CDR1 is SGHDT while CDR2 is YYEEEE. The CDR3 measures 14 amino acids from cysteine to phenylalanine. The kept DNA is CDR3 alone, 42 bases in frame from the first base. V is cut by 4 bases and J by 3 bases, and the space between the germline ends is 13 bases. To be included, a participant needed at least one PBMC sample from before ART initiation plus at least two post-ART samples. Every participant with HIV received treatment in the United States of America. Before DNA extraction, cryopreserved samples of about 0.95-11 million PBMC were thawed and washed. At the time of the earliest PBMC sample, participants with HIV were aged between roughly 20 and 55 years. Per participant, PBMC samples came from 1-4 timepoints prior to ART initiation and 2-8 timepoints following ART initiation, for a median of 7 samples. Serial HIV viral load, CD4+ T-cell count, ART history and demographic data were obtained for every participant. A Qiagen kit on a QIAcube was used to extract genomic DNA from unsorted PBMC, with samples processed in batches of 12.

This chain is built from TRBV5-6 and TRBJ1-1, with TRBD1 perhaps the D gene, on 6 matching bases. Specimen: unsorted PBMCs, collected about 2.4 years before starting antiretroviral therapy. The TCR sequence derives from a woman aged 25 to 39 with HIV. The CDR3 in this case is CASSITGLDTEAFF. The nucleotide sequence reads TGTGCCAGCAGCATAACAGGGTTGGACACTGAAGCTTTCTTT.